This entry features one T cell receptor beta chain sequence. This sample is drawn from a study of early T cells in non-severe SARS-CoV-2 infection. The germline V gene has CDR1 SGHVS and CDR2 FQNEAQ. The CDR3 is made up of 14 amino acids. Trimming shortened V by 3 bases and J by 5 bases, and 14 bases separated the two germline ends. TCRdb passed the 5' RACE reads through MiXCR, listing each CDR3 protein once. The sample lists 40,000 or so distinct CDR3 sequences; 5.5% were seen once. The sample here was whole blood, taken at baseline. This TCR came from an adult who was a healthcare worker with PCR-confirmed SARS-CoV-2 infection or an uninfected control (not recorded which). The chain joins TRBV7-8 to TRBJ2-7; the D gene is possibly TRBD2 (7 bases). The CDR3 protein is CASSFAGGPNEQYF. The DNA of the CDR3 is TGTGCCAGCAGCTTCGCCGGGGGGCCGAACGAGCAGTACTTC.